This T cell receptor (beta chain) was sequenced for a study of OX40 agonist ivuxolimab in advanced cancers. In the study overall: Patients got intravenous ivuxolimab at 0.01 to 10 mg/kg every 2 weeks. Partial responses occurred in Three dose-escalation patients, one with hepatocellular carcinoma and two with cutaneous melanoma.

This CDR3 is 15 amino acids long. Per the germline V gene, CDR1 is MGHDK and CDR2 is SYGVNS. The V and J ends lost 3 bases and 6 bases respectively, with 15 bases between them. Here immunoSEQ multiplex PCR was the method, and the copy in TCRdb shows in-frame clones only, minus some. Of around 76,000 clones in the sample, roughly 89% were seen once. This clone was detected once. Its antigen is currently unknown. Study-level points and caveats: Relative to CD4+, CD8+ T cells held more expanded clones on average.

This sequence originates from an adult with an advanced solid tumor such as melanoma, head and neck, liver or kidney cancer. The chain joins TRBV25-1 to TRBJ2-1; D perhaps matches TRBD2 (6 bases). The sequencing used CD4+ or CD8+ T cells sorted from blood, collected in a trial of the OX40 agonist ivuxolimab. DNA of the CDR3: TGTGCCAGCAGTGATAACTCGGGAGTAACCAATGAGCAGTTCTTC. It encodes CASSDNSGVTNEQFF.